This passage covers 2 T cell receptor beta chains from one sample sequenced in a study of blood T cell repertoires in COVID-19. Data came from immunoSEQ multiplex PCR; TCRdb stores just in-frame clones and leaves some out. The table lists approximately 210,000 clones, about nine tenths of them singletons. Sequenced: peripheral blood. The receptors shown here come from a man between 70 and 80 years old with acute or convalescent COVID-19.

V and J are TRBV18 and TRBJ2-3, with TRBD1 matching over 8 bases. Trimming removed 3 bases from V and 3 bases from J; junction bases left unmatched: 5. The length of the CDR3 is 15 residues. The V gene's germline CDR1 is KGHSH and CDR2 LQKENI. The CDR3 coding sequence is TGTGCCAGCTCACCGAGCAGGGGGCAAACAGATACGCAGTATTTT. It codes for CASSPSRGQTDTQYF.

The gene calls are TRBV6-6 and TRBJ1-5, with 9 bases identical to TRBD1. CDR3 length: 15 amino acids. Trimming cost V 7 bases and J 2 bases; bases outside gene matches: 6. Germline V lookup: CDR1 MNHNY, CDR2 SVGAGI (reference sequence). The CDR3 region has the DNA TGTGCCAGCATCGAAAGGACAGGGGGCAATCAGCCCCAGCATTTT. This codes for CASIERTGGNQPQHF.